In this sample, the clone carrying this TCR beta chain turned up a few times. This CDR3 contains 14 residues. From germline, CDR1 is SEHNR and CDR2 FQNEAQ (reference sequence). V was shortened by 4 bases and J by 4 bases, with 13 bases between the two germline ends. This sample was included in a study of T cells after yellow fever vaccination. TCR cDNA, made by 5'RACE template switching, carried an added universal primer site and UMIs. MiXCR, applied by TCRdb to the 5' RACE reads, yields one record per CDR3 protein. The sample records 500,000 to 650,000 distinct CDR3 sequences, 9% to 15% being singletons.

This material consisted of PBMCs, taken on the day of the yellow fever booster vaccination. This chain connects TRBV7-9 to TRBJ1-1; D is uncertain. This TCR was recovered from a man in his thirties or forties who received the YFV17D yellow fever vaccine. The CDR3 loop is CASSSPLGVTEAFF. Written as DNA, the CDR3 is TGTGCCAGCAGCTCGCCACTTGGGGTCACTGAAGCTTTCTTT.